The sequence of this T cell receptor beta chain was determined in a study of T cell changes during pregnancy in multiple sclerosis. Libraries were prepared by immunoSEQ multiplex PCR; TCRdb keeps only in-frame clonotypes and omits some of them. This repertoire shows tens of thousands of clones, around 89% found once; its top ten account for more than 0.8%. The CDR3 spans 13 residues. V was cut by 6 bases and J by 10 bases, with 18 bases left in between. Germline values: CDR1 MDHEN, CDR2 SYDVKM. This specimen was peripheral blood, taken in the first trimester of pregnancy. The receptor's source is a female donor in good health, enrolled as a control in a pregnancy study. V and J are TRBV28 and TRBJ1-2; D remains unclear. The CDR3 is CASSSPGRRFYTF. The CDR3 region has the DNA TGTGCCAGCAGCTCTCCGGGAAGACGATTCTACACCTTC.